These 20 T cell receptor beta chains were sequenced from one sample in a study of cytomegalovirus exposure and HLA in healthy donors. TCRdb's copy holds only in-frame clones and misses some; the assay was immunoSEQ multiplex PCR. This table has 100,000 to 150,000 clones, more than 85% appearing once. Sequencing was carried out using PBMCs. Receptors originate from a man between 18 and 29 years old in good health and CMV-seropositive.

The chain combines TRBV11-2 with TRBJ1-1; 9 nucleotides agree with TRBD1. Germline loops: CDR1 SGHAT, CDR2 FQNNGV. Trimming removed 2 bases from V and 7 bases from J; junction bases left unmatched: 17. The CDR3 runs 18 residues. The CDR3 reads CASSLQPTGTGKDIEAFF. Here the CDR3 DNA reads TGTGCCAGCAGCTTACAACCAACCGGGACAGGGAAGGATATTGAAGCTTTCTTT.

The chain is built from TRBV28 and TRBJ1-2; D is unclear. The CDR3 loop spans 13 amino acids. The germline V gene encodes CDR1 MDHEN and CDR2 SYDVKM. V lost 3 bases, J lost 7 bases, and 12 bases lay in between. CDR3 amino acids: CASSFRSPGGYTF. CDR3 DNA: TGTGCCAGCAGTTTTAGGTCCCCAGGTGGCTACACCTTC.

V is TRBV7-9 and J is TRBJ2-7, with 11 bases fitting TRBD2. V dropped 5 bases and J dropped 2; count of bases not matched to a gene: 8. The CDR3 is 16 amino acids. Germline CDR1 is SEHNR and CDR2 is FQNEAQ (reference sequence). Here the CDR3 DNA reads TGTGCCAGCAGCACAGGGACGGGACTAGCGGCCTACGAGCAGTACTTC. Translating gives CASSTGTGLAAYEQYF. The full variable domain, its missing parts supplied by reference TRBV7-9 and TRBJ2-7, is DTGVSQNPRHKITKRGQNVTFRCDPISEHNRLYWYRQTLGQGPEFLTYFQNEAQLEKSRLLSDRFSAERPKGSFSTLEIQRTEQGDSAMYLCASSTGTGLAAYEQYFGPGTRLTVT.

The chain couples TRBV5-1 to TRBJ1-6; D might be TRBD1 (5 bases). Trimming left V 4 bases short and J 0 bases short, with 11 bases between. The CDR3 is 16 residues long. CDR1 is SGHRS, CDR2 YFSETQ, per germline. The CDR3 spells CASSPEGFSYNSPLHF. The CDR3, as DNA: TGCGCCAGCAGCCCGGAGGGGTTCTCCTATAATTCACCCCTCCACTTT.

The V call is TRBV12-2, the J call TRBJ1-4; whether TRBD1, the table's D call, matches the DNA was not checked. TRBV12-2 is reported as a pseudogene. The CDR3 contains 19 residues. The CDR3 is CASPRAGTDTDRTNEKLFF. As DNA, the CDR3 is TGTGCAAGTCCCCGGGCCGGGACAGATACGGATCGGACTAATGAAAAACTGTTTTTT.

The J gene is TRBJ1-1, the V gene TRBV2; TRBD1 matches 8 bases. Germline CDR1 and CDR2: SNHLY and FYNNEI. V shed 6 bases, J shed 0 bases, and the junction held 9 bases outside the gene matches. CDR3 length: 16 amino acids. The CDR3 DNA reads as TGTGCCAGCAGCAGGGGGCGCTTCTCATTGAACACTGAAGCTTTCTTT. This codes for CASSRGRFSLNTEAFF.

The chain recombines TRBV7-9 with TRBJ1-2; a weak D match, TRBD1 (5 bases). V was clipped by 4 bases and J by 8 bases, with 20 bases between them. Germline V gene lookup returns CDR1 SEHNR and CDR2 FQNEAQ (reference sequence). CDR3 length: 15 residues. CDR3 coding DNA: TGTGCCAGCAGCTCGTGGACAAATCCGGGGGAAGGCTACACCTTC. Encoded protein: CASSSWTNPGEGYTF.

This clone has a single count. This chain connects TRBV7-9 to TRBJ2-7, with 10 bases matching TRBD2. V dropped 5 bases and J dropped 2; count of bases not matched to a gene: 9. Germline CDR1 SEHNR, CDR2 FQNEAQ (reference sequence). This CDR3 has 16 amino acids. The CDR3 DNA is TGTGCCAGCAGCCCCCTTACCGGGACTAGCGCCTACGAGCAGTACTTC. Translating gives CASSPLTGTSAYEQYF.

V gene TRBV7-9 combines with J gene TRBJ2-3, with D maybe TRBD2 (6 bases). The germline gives CDR1 SEHNR, CDR2 FQNEAQ (reference sequence). The CDR3 is 16 residues long. Trimming stripped 11 bases from V and 0 bases from J, with 21 bases between. The CDR3 region is CAAMGGSGSSTDTQYF. CDR3 DNA: TGTGCCGCCATGGGGGGTAGTGGCTCGAGCACAGATACGCAGTATTTT.

This chain joins TRBV28 and TRBJ2-6; perhaps TRBD2 as D (5 bases). V was pared by 3 bases and J by 4 bases, with 10 bases between. This CDR3 is built from 15 residues. Germline V gene lookup returns CDR1 MDHEN and CDR2 SYDVKM. The DNA for the CDR3 is TGTGCCAGCAGTTTTCGGGGATACGGGGCCAACGTCCTGACTTTC. It codes for CASSFRGYGANVLTF. The full variable domain, completed using reference TRBV28 and TRBJ2-6, is DVKVTQSSRYLVKRTGEKVFLECVQDMDHENMFWYRQDPGLGLRLIYFSYDVKMKEKGDIPEGYSVSREKKERFSLILESASTNQTSMYLCASSFRGYGANVLTFGAGSRLTVL.

DNA of the CDR3: TGTGCCAGTAGTATAATAGGGGGACGGGAGCTGTTTTTT. As protein: CASSIIGGRELFF. The rearrangement joins TRBV19 to TRBJ2-2, with TRBD1 as a possible D gene (6 bases). V was pared by 2 bases and J by 9 bases, with 10 bases between. Per germline, CDR1 LNHDA and CDR2 SQIVND (reference sequence). The CDR3 loop spans 13 amino acids. Together with reference TRBV19 and TRBJ2-2, the CDR3 gives the full variable domain: DGGITQSPKYLFRKEGQNVTLSCEQNLNHDAMYWYRQDPGQGLRLIYYSQIVNDFQKGDIAEGYSVSREKKESFPLTVTSAQKNPTAFYLCASSIIGGRELFFGEGSRLTVL.

The V gene is TRBV11-2, the J gene TRBJ2-7; tentatively, D is TRBD2 (6 bases). Germline CDR1 and CDR2: SGHAT and FQNNGV. V was cut by 5 bases and J by 3 bases, with 14 bases left in between. This CDR3 contains 14 residues. CDR3 loop: CASSHGGSIYEQYF. In DNA form, the CDR3 reads TGTGCCAGCAGCCACGGGGGTTCCATCTACGAGCAGTACTTC.

To note about this clone: One junction end does not reproduce the germline sequence, and a read error may be involved. The CDR3 is CASSLAGESPSF. The CDR3 DNA reads TGTGCCAGCAGCTTAGCTGGAGAGTCTCCATCCTTC. This chain links TRBV7-6 with TRBJ2-7, with D hard to call. The germline V gene has CDR1 SGHVS and CDR2 FNYEAQ. The CDR3 is 12 amino acids.

V gene TRBV6-1 combines with J gene TRBJ2-1, with 7 bases matching TRBD1. This CDR3 spans 15 amino acids. Germline values: CDR1 MNHNS, CDR2 SASEGT. Unmatched junction bases numbered 8, after V lost 6 bases and J lost 3 bases. Here the CDR3 DNA reads TGTGCCAGCAGAGAACCGGGACAGAGCTACAATGAGCAGTTCTTC. Its protein is CASREPGQSYNEQFF.

The chain employs TRBV6-5 and TRBJ2-3; TRBD2 agrees at 7 bases. CDR1 and CDR2 (germline): MNHEY, SVGAGI. Unmatched junction bases numbered 4, after V lost 2 bases and J lost 2 bases. The CDR3 is 15 residues long. Written as DNA, the CDR3 is TGTGCCAGCAGTTACACGGGGGGATACACAGATACGCAGTATTTT. Residues: CASSYTGGYTDTQYF.

This sequence joins TRBV5-6 and TRBJ2-3, with a tentative D call TRBD2 (6 bases). The CDR3 extends over 15 amino acids. The V and J ends lost 1 base and 7 bases respectively, with 16 bases between them. Germline CDR1 SGHDT, CDR2 YYEEEE. The chain's CDR3 is CASSLYRGRTNTQYF. Here the CDR3 DNA reads TGTGCCAGCAGCTTGTATCGGGGGAGAACGAATACGCAGTATTTT. Filled out from reference TRBV5-6 and TRBJ2-3, the complete variable domain reads DAGVTQSPTHLIKTRGQQVTLRCSPKSGHDTVSWYQQALGQGPQFIFQYYEEEERQRGNFPDRFSGHQFPNYSSELNVNALLLGDSALYLCASSLYRGRTNTQYFGPGTRLTVL.

The V gene is TRBV7-2, the J gene TRBJ1-2; 7 bases match TRBD1. V was pared by 5 bases and J by 3 bases, with 9 bases of the junction left unmatched. CDR3 length: 15 amino acids. From germline, CDR1 is SGHTA and CDR2 FQGNSA. The CDR3 bases are TGTGCCAGCAGCCCGACAGGGAGGAAGGACTATGGCTACACCTTC. Its translation is CASSPTGRKDYGYTF.

CDR3 in amino acids: CASSYMVGSSYEQYF. CDR3 nucleotide sequence: TGTGCCAGCAGTTATATGGTGGGGAGCTCCTACGAGCAGTACTTC. V gene TRBV6-6 combines with J gene TRBJ2-7; D might be TRBD2 (5 bases). The CDR3 contains 15 residues. Trimming shortened V by 3 bases and J by 0 bases, and 12 bases separated the two germline ends. Germline V gene sequence: CDR1 MNHNY, CDR2 SVGAGI (reference sequence).

This clone was found once. The V gene is TRBV6-1, the J gene TRBJ2-2; D uncertain. V was pared by 7 bases and J by 0 bases, with 9 bases between. The CDR3 has 14 amino acids. Germline V gene sequence: CDR1 MNHNS, CDR2 SASEGT. For the CDR3, the DNA is TGTGCCAGCAAGCAAATCGCGAACACCGGGGAGCTGTTTTTT. This encodes CASKQIANTGELFF.

The V call is TRBV2, the J call TRBJ1-1; D ambiguous. Trimming removed 8 bases at V and 1 base at J, with 11 bases between. The CDR3 is 13 residues long. Looked up from germline, CDR1 is SNHLY and CDR2 is FYNNEI. Here the CDR3 DNA reads TGTGCCAGCGCTCCGGGGAGGAACACTGAAGCTTTCTTT. The encoded protein is CASAPGRNTEAFF.